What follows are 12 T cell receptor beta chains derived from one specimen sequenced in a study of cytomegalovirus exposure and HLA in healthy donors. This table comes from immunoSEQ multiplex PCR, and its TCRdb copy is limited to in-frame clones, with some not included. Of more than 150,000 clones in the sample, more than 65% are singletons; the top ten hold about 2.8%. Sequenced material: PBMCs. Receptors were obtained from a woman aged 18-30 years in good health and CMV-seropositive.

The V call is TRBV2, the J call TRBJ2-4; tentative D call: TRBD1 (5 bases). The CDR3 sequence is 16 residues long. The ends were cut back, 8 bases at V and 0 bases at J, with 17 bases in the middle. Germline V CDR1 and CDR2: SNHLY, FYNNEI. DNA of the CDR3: TGTGCCAGCGAACCAGACAGAATGTTAGCCAAAAACATTCAGTACTTC. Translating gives CASEPDRMLAKNIQYF.

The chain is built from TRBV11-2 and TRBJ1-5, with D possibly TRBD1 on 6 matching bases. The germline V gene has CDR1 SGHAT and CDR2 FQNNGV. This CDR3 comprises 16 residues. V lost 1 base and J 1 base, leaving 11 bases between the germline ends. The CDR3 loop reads CASSLAPRGSNQPQHF. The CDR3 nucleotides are TGTGCCAGCAGCTTAGCCCCCAGGGGAAGCAATCAGCCCCAGCATTTT.

The CDR3 reads CASSDRDRGLIEQYF. The CDR3 DNA follows: TGCGCCAGCAGCGACCGGGACAGGGGGCTGATCGAGCAGTACTTC. The genes are TRBV5-1 and TRBJ2-7, with 12 bases that match TRBD1. The CDR3 totals 15 residues. V was clipped by 4 bases and J by 6 bases; unmatched bases: 8. CDR1 is SGHRS and CDR2 is YFSETQ in the germline V gene.

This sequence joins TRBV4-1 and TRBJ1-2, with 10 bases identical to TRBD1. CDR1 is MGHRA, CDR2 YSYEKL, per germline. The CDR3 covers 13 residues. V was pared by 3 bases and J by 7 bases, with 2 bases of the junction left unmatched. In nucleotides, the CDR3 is TGCGCCAGCAGCCACCGGGACAGGGGTGGCTACACCTTC. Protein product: CASSHRDRGGYTF.

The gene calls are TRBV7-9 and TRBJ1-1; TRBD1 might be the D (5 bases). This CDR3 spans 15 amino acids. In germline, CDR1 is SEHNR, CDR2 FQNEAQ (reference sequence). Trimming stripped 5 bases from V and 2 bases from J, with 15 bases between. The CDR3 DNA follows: TGTGCCAGCAGCCCTGGGGGGGTCCTAAACACTGAAGCTTTCTTT. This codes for CASSPGGVLNTEAFF. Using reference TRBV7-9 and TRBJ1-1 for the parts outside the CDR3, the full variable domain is DTGVSQNPRHKITKRGQNVTFRCDPISEHNRLYWYRQTLGQGPEFLTYFQNEAQLEKSRLLSDRFSAERPKGSFSTLEIQRTEQGDSAMYLCASSPGGVLNTEAFFGQGTRLTVV.

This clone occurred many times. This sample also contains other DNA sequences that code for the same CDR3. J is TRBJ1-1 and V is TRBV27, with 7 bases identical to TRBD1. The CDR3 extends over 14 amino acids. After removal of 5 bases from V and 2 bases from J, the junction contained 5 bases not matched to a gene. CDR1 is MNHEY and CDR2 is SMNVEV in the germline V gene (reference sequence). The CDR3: CASSPGTANTEAFF. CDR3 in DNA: TGTGCCAGCAGTCCCGGGACAGCCAACACTGAAGCTTTCTTT.

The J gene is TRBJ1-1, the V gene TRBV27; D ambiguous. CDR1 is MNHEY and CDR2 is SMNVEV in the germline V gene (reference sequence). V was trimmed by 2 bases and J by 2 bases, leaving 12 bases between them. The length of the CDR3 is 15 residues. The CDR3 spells CASSLGRGRNTEAFF. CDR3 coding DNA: TGTGCCAGCAGTTTAGGTCGAGGGAGAAACACTGAAGCTTTCTTT.

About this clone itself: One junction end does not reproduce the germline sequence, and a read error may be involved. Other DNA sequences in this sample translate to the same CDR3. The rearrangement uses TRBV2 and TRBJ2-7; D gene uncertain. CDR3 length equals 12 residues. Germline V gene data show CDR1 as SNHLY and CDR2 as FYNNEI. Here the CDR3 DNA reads TGTGCTAGCAGTGCCAACTCCTACGAGCAGTACTTC. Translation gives CASSANSYEQYF.

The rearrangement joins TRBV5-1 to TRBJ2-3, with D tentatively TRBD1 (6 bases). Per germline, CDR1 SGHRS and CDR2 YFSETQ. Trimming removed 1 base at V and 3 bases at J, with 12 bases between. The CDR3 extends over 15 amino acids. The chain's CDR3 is CASSLSTGLTDTQYF. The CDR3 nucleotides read TGCGCCAGCAGCTTGAGTACAGGGTTGACAGATACGCAGTATTTT.

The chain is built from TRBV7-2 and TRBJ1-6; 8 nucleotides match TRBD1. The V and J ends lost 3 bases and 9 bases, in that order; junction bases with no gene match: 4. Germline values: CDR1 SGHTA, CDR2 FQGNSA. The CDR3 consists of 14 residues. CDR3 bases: TGTGCCAGCAGCTTCGGACAGGGTGGTTCACCCCTCCACTTT. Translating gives CASSFGQGGSPLHF.

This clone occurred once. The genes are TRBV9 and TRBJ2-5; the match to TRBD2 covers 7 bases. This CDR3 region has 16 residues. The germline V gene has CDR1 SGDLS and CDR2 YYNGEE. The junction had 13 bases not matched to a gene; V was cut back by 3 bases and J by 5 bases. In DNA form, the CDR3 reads TGTGCCAGCAGCGGGGCAGCCGGGGGGAGAGGGGAGACCCAGTACTTC. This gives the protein CASSGAAGGRGETQYF.

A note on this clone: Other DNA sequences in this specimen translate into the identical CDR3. Here the CDR3 DNA reads TGCGCCAGCAGCTCCGGACTAGCGGGACAAGAGACCCAGTACTTC. Translated, it gives CASSSGLAGQETQYF. The chain is built from TRBV5-1 and TRBJ2-5; 12 nucleotides match TRBD2. This CDR3 is built from 15 residues. V lost 3 bases, J lost 2 bases, and 2 bases stayed unmatched. The germline V gene has CDR1 SGHRS and CDR2 YFSETQ.